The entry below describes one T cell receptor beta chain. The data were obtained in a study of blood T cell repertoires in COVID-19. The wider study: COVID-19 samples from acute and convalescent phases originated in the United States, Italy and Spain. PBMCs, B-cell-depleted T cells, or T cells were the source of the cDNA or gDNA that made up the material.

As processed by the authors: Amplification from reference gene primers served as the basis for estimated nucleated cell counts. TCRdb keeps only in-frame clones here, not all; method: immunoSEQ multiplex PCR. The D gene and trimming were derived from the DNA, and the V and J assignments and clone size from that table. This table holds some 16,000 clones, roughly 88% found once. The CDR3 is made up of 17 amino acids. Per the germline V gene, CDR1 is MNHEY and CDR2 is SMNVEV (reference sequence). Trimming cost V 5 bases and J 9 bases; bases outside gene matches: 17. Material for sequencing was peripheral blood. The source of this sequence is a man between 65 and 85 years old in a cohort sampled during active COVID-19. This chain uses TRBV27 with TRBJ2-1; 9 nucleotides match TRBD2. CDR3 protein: CASSSGGWGLAGPEQFF. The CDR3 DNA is TGTGCCAGCAGTAGCGGTGGGTGGGGGCTAGCGGGACCTGAGCAGTTCTTC.